This T cell receptor (beta chain) came from a study of T cells in Graves' hyperthyroidism and ophthalmopathy. General study points: From stable hyperthyroidism, ophthalmopathy was separated by a 13 V-J model.

TCR beta CDR3 regions were amplified from RNA. TCR CDR3 underwent first-round RT-PCR with the HTBI primer set. MiXCR, applied by TCRdb to the multiplex PCR reads, yields one record per CDR3 protein. The data hold about 290,000 distinct CDR3 sequences, with roughly an eighth observed a single time. This clonotype was seen a handful of times. As yet, its antigen is unknown. A lack of ophthalmopathy progression within 18 months defined stable Graves' hyperthyroidism. The study enrolled patients aged 18 to 65 with newly diagnosed hyperthyroidism of under 2 months' duration. This CDR3 is 20 amino acids long. CDR1 and CDR2 (germline): LNHDA, SQIVND (reference sequence). V gave up 4 bases and J gave up 1 base; unmatched junction bases: 15.

This clonotype was sampled from a woman aged 40-49 years with Graves' hyperthyroidism. Sequenced input: blood. This chain connects TRBV19 to TRBJ2-3; 12 positions agree with TRBD2. In DNA form, the CDR3 reads TGTGCCAGTAGTACCAACCTCAGACTAGCGGGAGTCGTAGGCACAGATACGCAGTATTTT. Translation gives CASSTNLRLAGVVGTDTQYF.